Sequencing of this T cell receptor beta chain was carried out in a study of T cells in Graves' hyperthyroidism and ophthalmopathy (dated by TCRdb to about 2019). Concerning the study at large: Peripheral blood was collected at initial diagnosis, before any treatment. To identify TCR V-J signatures that set the groups apart, the researchers used a discovery cohort of about a hundred patients, made up of 40 to 45 with Graves' ophthalmopathy and about 60 with stable Graves' hyperthyroidism. Prospective prediction of ophthalmopathy was tested in an independent validation cohort of under 20 hyperthyroidism patients and 17 patients who later progressed to ophthalmopathy. The approximately 98 discovery patients were randomly divided into training and test sets at a 7:3 ratio. Thyroid tissue and blood T-cell repertoires from about six Graves' hyperthyroidism patients were also compared in the study. After sampling, hyperthyroidism patients received methimazole starting at 30 mg daily, and ophthalmopathy patients received high-dose intravenous methylprednisolone. The paper describes TCR Vbeta CDR3 sequencing of 140 or so peripheral blood samples, made up of under 50 ophthalmopathy patients, approximately 73 hyperthyroidism patients and approximately 17 progressor patients.

What the study reported, not specific to this receptor: In cross-validation, a model built on a 13 V-J signature told ophthalmopathy apart from stable hyperthyroidism with approximately 90% sensitivity and approximately 81% specificity, and in testing the same model reached 80%/75%. In validation, progression to ophthalmopathy was predicted by the model with almost 71% sensitivity and 72.22% specificity, a median of roughly 6.4 months before onset. Sample size was not statistically predetermined, and investigators were not blinded to group allocation. Most expanded thyroid clonotypes (frequency above 0.001) were also found in blood, which suggests that blood repertoires may mirror thyroid immune responses.

The TCR beta CDR3 regions were amplified from the RNA transcripts. For the first round of RT-PCR on the TCR CDR3, the HTBI primer set was used together with the Qiagen OneStep RT-PCR kit. Libraries were constructed in a second round of multiplex PCR, after which size selection and purification were carried out. Sequencing of the libraries was done on an Illumina HiSeq2000 using paired-end 100 bp reads. The original methods were these. SOAPnuke was used to process the raw data, throwing out any read that contained adapters or uncalled bases, had a mean Phred below 15, or lacked an exact constant-primer or identifier match. High-quality paired reads were merged with COPE v1.2.5, and unique nucleotide sequences were defined as clonotypes. Clonotypes were aligned to IMGT TRBV, TRBD and TRBJ reference segments using MiTCR v1.1. The analysis included only V-J combinations with a frequency above 0.0001, which together covered 99% to 99.2% of the repertoires. A TCS score was defined as the ratio of F50 (clonal expansion) to E x V (chaos), with BLOSUM62-based TCRdist applied between CDR3 peptides within each V-J. Welch's t-statistics and random forest reduced 500 to 650 V-J features to around 14, which were used in a naive Bayes classifier (R e1071). The public sequencing data were trimmed at Q25 with fastp and processed into clonotypes with MiXCR by TCRdb, which kept only in-frame beta chains. Each record represents a unique CDR3 protein, reported with the most common genes and DNA among its rows. For this entry, the V and J calls and clone size follow TCRdb and not the study's own pipeline. A total of some 320,000 distinct CDR3 sequences appear in this sample, roughly 15% of them only once. About a third of the sample is taken by the ten largest.

Its CDR3 holds 15 amino acids, cysteine through phenylalanine. Only the CDR3 portion is preserved as DNA: 45 bases, with reading frame beginning at the first base. CDR1 SNHLY and CDR2 FYNNEI are derived from the germline V gene. After removal of 5 bases from V and 4 bases from J, the junction retains 4 bases not matched to a gene. This clonotype was recorded many times. Its antigen is currently not known. No base quality values were provided; no much bigger clone lies one nucleotide off. In the ophthalmopathy patients, disease was moderately to severely active, with a Clinical Activity Score of 3 or more, a NOSPECS grade of 4 or more, and a duration of less than 3 months. Exclusion was applied to patients with uncontrolled infections, other autoimmune diseases, pregnancy or lactation. Diagnoses relied on clinical symptoms, serum thyroxine and TRAb, thyroid ultrasound and orbital computed tomography. Ficoll-Paque density gradient centrifugation was used to isolate PBMCs from 10 ml of fresh peripheral blood. Total RNA was extracted with Trizol reagent, and quality was checked on an Agilent 2100 Bioanalyzer.

Sequenced sample: blood. The sequence was obtained from a woman aged 40-49 years with Graves' ophthalmopathy. Recombination linked TRBV2 to TRBJ2-1, and 11 bases in between align with TRBD2. The CDR3 corresponds to CASSLGLAEYNEQFF. The nucleotides are TGTGCCAGCAGTCTGGGACTAGCGGAATACAATGAGCAGTTCTTC.